This T cell receptor beta chain was observed in a study of OX40 agonist ivuxolimab in advanced cancers. Sequenced by immunoSEQ multiplex PCR; TCRdb stores in-frame clones only, minus some. This table holds some 10,000 clones, 88% found once. Germline V lookup: CDR1 SGHDT, CDR2 YYEEEE. Trimming shortened V by 6 bases and J by 0 bases, and 15 bases separated the two germline ends. This CDR3 contains 15 residues. The clonotype comes from an adult with an advanced solid tumor such as melanoma, head and neck, liver or kidney cancer. V usage is TRBV5-6 and J usage is TRBJ1-1; D uncertain. Material: CD4+ or CD8+ T cells sorted from blood, obtained in a trial of the OX40 agonist ivuxolimab. CDR3 sequence: CASTHVKALNTEAFF. The CDR3 DNA reads TGTGCCAGCACCCACGTCAAGGCCCTGAACACTGAAGCTTTCTTT.